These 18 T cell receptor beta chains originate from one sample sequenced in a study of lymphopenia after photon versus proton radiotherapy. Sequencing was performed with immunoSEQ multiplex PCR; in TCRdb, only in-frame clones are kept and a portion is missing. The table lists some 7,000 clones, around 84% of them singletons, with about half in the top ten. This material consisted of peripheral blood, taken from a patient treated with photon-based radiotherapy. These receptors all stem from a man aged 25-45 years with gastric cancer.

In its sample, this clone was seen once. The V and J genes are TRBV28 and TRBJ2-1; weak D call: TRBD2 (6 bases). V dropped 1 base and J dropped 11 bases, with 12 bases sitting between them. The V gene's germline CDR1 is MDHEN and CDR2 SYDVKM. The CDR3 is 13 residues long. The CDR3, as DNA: TGTGCCAGCAGTTTATTGGCGAGGACTAAGCAGTTCTTC. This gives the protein CASSLLARTKQFF.

This chain's CDR3 is CASSSGTTRREQFF. Written as DNA, the CDR3 is TGTGCCAGCAGTTCCGGGACTACCCGTCGAGAGCAGTTCTTC. The chain couples TRBV28 to TRBJ2-1; TRBD2 aligns across 7 bases. CDR1 and CDR2 from the germline V gene are MDHEN and SYDVKM. The CDR3 covers 14 residues. The V gene end was trimmed by 4 bases and the J gene end by 10 bases; junction bases not matched to a gene: 10.

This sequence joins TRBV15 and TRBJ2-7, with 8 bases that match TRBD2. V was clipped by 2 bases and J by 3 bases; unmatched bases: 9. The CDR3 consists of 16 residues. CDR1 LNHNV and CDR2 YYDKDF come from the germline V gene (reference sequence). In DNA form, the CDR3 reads TGTGCCACCAGCAGACTTGGCGGGGGGTTAAGCTACGAGCAGTACTTC. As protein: CATSRLGGGLSYEQYF.

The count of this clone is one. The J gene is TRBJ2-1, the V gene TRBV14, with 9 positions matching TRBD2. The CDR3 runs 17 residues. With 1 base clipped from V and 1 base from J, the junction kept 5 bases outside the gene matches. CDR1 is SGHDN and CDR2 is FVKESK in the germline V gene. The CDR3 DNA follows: TGTGCCAGCAGCCAAGTTGAGCGGGGGGTGTCCTACAATGAGCAGTTCTTC. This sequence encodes CASSQVERGVSYNEQFF.

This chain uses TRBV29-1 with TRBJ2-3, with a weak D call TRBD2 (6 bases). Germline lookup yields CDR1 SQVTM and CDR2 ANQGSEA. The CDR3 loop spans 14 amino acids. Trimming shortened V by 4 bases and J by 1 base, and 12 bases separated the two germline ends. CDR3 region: CSVGVGEGTDTQYF. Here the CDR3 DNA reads TGCAGCGTTGGGGTTGGGGAGGGCACAGATACGCAGTATTTT.

The CDR3 DNA reads as TGTGCCAGCAGCTTAAAGAGCTCCTACAATGAGCAGTTCTTC. The encoded protein is CASSLKSSYNEQFF. This chain uses TRBV5-8 with TRBJ2-1; unclear D gene. This CDR3 spans 14 amino acids. The germline CDR1 and CDR2 sequences are SGHTS and YDEGEE. The ends were cut back, 2 bases at V and 0 bases at J, with 6 bases in the middle.

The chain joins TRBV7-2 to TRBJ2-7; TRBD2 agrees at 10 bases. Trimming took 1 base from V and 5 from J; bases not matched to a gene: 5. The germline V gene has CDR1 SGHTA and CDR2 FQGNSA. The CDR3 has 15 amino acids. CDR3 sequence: CASSLVALAGDEQYF. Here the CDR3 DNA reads TGTGCCAGCAGCTTAGTGGCGCTAGCGGGAGACGAGCAGTACTTC.

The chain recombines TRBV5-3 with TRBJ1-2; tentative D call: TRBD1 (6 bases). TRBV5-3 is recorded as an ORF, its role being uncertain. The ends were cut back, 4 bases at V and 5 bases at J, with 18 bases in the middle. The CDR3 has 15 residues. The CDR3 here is CARSPTDSLVYGYTF. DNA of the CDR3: TGTGCCAGAAGCCCAACGGACAGTTTAGTGTATGGCTACACCTTC.

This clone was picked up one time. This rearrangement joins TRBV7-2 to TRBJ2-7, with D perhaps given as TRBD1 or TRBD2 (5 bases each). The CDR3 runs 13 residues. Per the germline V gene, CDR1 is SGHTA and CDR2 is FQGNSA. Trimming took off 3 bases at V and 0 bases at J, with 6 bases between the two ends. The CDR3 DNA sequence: TGTGCCAGCAGCTTGGGGGTCTCCTACGAGCAGTACTTC. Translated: CASSLGVSYEQYF.

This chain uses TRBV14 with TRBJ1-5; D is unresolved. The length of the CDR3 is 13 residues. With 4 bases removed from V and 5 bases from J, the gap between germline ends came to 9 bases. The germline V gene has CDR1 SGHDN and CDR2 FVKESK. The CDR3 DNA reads TGTGCCAGCAGCCCTGGGGATTATCAGCCCCAGCATTTT. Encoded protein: CASSPGDYQPQHF.

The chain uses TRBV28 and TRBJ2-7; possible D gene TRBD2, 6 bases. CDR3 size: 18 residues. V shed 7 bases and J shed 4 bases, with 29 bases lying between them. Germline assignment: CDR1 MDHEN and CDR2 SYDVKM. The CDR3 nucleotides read TGTGCCAGCACCGGGCCCGGCGGGACCCCTCCTTACTCATACGAGCAGTACTTC. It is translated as CASTGPGGTPPYSYEQYF.

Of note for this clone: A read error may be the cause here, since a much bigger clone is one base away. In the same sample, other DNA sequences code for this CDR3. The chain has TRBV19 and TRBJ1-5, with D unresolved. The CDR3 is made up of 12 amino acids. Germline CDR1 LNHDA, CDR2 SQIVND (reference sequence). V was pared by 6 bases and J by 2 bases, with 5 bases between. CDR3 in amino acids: CASSWGNQPQHF. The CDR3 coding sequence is TGTGCCAGTAGCTGGGGCAATCAGCCCCAGCATTTT.

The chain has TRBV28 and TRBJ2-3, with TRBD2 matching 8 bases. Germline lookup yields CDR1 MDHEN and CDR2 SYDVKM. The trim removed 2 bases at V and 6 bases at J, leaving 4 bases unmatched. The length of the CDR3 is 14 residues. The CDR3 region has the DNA TGTGCCAGCAGTTTAGCGGGAGGTGGGGATACGCAGTATTTT. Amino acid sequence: CASSLAGGGDTQYF. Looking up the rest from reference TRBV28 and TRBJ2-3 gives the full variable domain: DVKVTQSSRYLVKRTGEKVFLECVQDMDHENMFWYRQDPGLGLRLIYFSYDVKMKEKGDIPEGYSVSREKKERFSLILESASTNQTSMYLCASSLAGGGDTQYFGPGTRLTVL.

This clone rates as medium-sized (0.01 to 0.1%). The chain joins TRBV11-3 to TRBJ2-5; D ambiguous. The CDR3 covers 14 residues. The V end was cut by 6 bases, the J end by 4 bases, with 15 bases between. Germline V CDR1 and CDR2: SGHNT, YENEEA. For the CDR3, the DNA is TGTGCCAGCAGTTCACGTGGGTCTGGAGAGACCCAGTACTTC. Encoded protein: CASSSRGSGETQYF.

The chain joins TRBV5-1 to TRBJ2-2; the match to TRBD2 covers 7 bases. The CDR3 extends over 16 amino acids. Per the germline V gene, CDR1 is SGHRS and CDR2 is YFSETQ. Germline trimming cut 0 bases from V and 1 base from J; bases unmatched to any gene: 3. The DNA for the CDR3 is TGCGCCAGCAGCTTGGAAGTAGCGGGGAACACCGGGGAGCTGTTTTTT. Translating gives CASSLEVAGNTGELFF.

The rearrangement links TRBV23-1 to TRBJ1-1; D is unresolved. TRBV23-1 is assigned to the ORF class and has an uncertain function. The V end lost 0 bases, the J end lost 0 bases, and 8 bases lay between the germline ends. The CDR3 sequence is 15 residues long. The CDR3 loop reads CASSQSWEMNTEAFF. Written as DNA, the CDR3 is TGCGCCAGCAGTCAATCGTGGGAGATGAACACTGAAGCTTTCTTT.

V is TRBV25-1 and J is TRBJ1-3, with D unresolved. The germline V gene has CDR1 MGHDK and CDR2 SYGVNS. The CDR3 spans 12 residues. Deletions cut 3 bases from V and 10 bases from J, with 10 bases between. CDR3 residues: CASSEGMGTIYF. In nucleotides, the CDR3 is TGTGCCAGCAGTGAGGGAATGGGGACCATATATTTT.

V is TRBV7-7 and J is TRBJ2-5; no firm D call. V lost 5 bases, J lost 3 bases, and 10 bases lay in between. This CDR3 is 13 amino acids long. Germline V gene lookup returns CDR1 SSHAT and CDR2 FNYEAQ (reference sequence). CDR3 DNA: TGTGCCAGCAGCACCGACTTGGAAGAGACCCAGTACTTC. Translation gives CASSTDLEETQYF. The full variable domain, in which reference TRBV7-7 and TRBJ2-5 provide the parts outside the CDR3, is GAGVSQSPRYKVTKRGQDVTLRCDPISSHATLYWYQQALGQGPEFLTYFNYEAQPDKSGLPSDRFSAERPEGSISTLTIQRTEQRDSAMYRCASSTDLEETQYFGPGTRLLVL.